This T cell receptor beta chain was recovered during a study of blood T cell repertoires in COVID-19. Overall study context: There were acute and convalescent COVID-19 samples, and they came from the United States, Italy and Spain. T cells, B-cell-depleted T cells, or PBMCs provided the cDNA or gDNA that served as material.

Germline CDR1 is SGHAT and CDR2 is FQNNGV. This CDR3 has 13 residues. V was clipped by 1 base and J by 8 bases, with 12 bases between them. In the original analysis: Cell counts per sample came from amplifying reference gene primers. TCRdb's copy holds only in-frame clones and misses some; the assay was immunoSEQ multiplex PCR. The V and J calls and clone size were taken over from that table, and D and trimming were inferred from the DNA. The table includes approximately 90,000 clones, 65% to 90% detected once. This clone was counted a few times. This receptor was identified in a man in his 60s with acute or convalescent COVID-19. The sequenced material came from peripheral blood. This rearrangement joins TRBV11-2 to TRBJ2-7; D remains unclear. CDR3 nucleotides: TGTGCCAGCAGCTTAGGGGCCCCCGCGAAGCAGTACTTC. This encodes CASSLGAPAKQYF.